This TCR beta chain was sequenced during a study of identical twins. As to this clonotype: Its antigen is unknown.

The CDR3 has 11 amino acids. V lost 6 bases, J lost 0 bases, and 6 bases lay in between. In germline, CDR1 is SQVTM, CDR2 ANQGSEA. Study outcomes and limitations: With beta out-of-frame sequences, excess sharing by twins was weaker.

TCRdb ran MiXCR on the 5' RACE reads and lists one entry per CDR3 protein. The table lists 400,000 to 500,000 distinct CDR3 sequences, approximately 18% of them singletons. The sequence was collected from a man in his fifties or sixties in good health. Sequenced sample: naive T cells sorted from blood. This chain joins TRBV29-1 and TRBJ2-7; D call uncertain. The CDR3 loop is CSVQDSYEQYF. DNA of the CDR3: TGCAGCGTGCAAGACTCCTACGAGCAGTACTTC.